Listed below are T cell receptor beta chains from one sample, sequenced in a study of blood T cell repertoires in COVID-19. Data came from immunoSEQ multiplex PCR; TCRdb stores just in-frame clones and leaves some out. Altogether about 250,000 clones are present, nearly 90% being singletons, with the ten largest covering roughly 4%. Sequencing was done on a sample of PBMCs or T cells enriched from blood (not recorded which). Receptors originate from a woman aged 25 to 39 with acute COVID-19. Each CDR3 is given without its conserved first and last residue.

j_gene: TRBJ1-5; v_gene: TRBV6-5; CDR3aa: ASRDRQGAQPQH
j_gene: TRBJ2-7; v_gene: TRBV7-6; CDR3aa: ASSSGQAASYEQY
j_gene: TRBJ1-5; v_gene: TRBV6-1; CDR3aa: ASSETRWGVGNQPQH
j_gene: TRBJ1-3; v_gene: TRBV4-1; CDR3aa: ASSQDFAGGNTIY
j_gene: TRBJ1-1; v_gene: TRBV6-2/TRBV6-3; CDR3aa: ASSYGGSEAF
j_gene: TRBJ2-7; v_gene: TRBV5-1; CDR3aa: ASSWLISGGNSYEQY
j_gene: TRBJ1-2; v_gene: TRBV10-3; CDR3aa: AISEVVTGWNYGYT
j_gene: TRBJ2-3; v_gene: TRBV9; CDR3aa: ASAGDTQY
j_gene: TRBJ1-1; v_gene: TRBV29-1; CDR3aa: SVEVSGEAF
j_gene: TRBJ2-1; v_gene: TRBV2; CDR3aa: AIEAASGGNEQF
j_gene: TRBJ1-3; v_gene: TRBV7-9; CDR3aa: ASSRAMPSGNTIY
j_gene: TRBJ1-5; v_gene: TRBV3-1/TRBV3-2; CDR3aa: ASSREGPSGSQPQH
j_gene: TRBJ2-7; v_gene: TRBV3-1/TRBV3-2; CDR3aa: ASSQDLSGGEQY
j_gene: TRBJ1-5; v_gene: TRBV7-9; CDR3aa: ASSVLGQGRIWQPQH
j_gene: TRBJ1-5; v_gene: TRBV28; CDR3aa: ASSYLDPSNQPQH
j_gene: TRBJ2-2; v_gene: TRBV10-3; CDR3aa: AISPGPSGTGELF
j_gene: TRBJ2-3; v_gene: TRBV4-3; CDR3aa: ASSHRLGPTAGGQVDTQY
j_gene: TRBJ1-6; v_gene: TRBV28; CDR3aa: ASTIPDSLGSPLH
j_gene: TRBJ1-1; v_gene: TRBV27; CDR3aa: ASRGGYNTEAF
j_gene: TRBJ1-6; v_gene: TRBV7-9; CDR3aa: ASSLFEGNSPLH
j_gene: TRBJ1-6; v_gene: TRBV3-1/TRBV3-2; CDR3aa: ASSFQAGTVNSPLH
j_gene: TRBJ1-2; v_gene: TRBV30; CDR3aa: AWAVQVSTGYT
j_gene: TRBJ2-3; v_gene: TRBV7-8; CDR3aa: ASSLAGQVSTDTQY
j_gene: TRBJ1-4; v_gene: TRBV2; CDR3aa: ASSGGQANEKLF
j_gene: TRBJ2-4; v_gene: TRBV6-6; CDR3aa: ASSPDRVGAKNIQY
j_gene: TRBJ2-3; v_gene: TRBV30; CDR3aa: AWRSNSGVRDTQY
j_gene: TRBJ2-4; v_gene: TRBV28; CDR3aa: ASNHGDIQY
j_gene: TRBJ2-5; v_gene: TRBV7-8; CDR3aa: ASSFGGSGETQY
j_gene: TRBJ2-1; v_gene: TRBV5-1; CDR3aa: ASSPLGQIEQF
j_gene: TRBJ1-2; v_gene: TRBV2; CDR3aa: ASSEDRVGYT
j_gene: TRBJ2-7; v_gene: TRBV13; CDR3aa: ASSSPRTGELGEQY
j_gene: TRBJ2-5; v_gene: TRBV3-1/TRBV3-2; CDR3aa: ASSQAGVETQY
j_gene: TRBJ2-2; v_gene: TRBV24-1; CDR3aa: ATSVSRENTGELF
j_gene: TRBJ2-3; v_gene: TRBV29-1; CDR3aa: SVEGAPASDTQY
j_gene: TRBJ1-6; v_gene: TRBV2; CDR3aa: ASRNRGLNSPLH
j_gene: TRBJ1-2; v_gene: TRBV18; CDR3aa: ASSPLTATYGYT
j_gene: TRBJ2-3; v_gene: TRBV30; CDR3aa: AWSVLPGTQY
j_gene: TRBJ1-5; v_gene: TRBV10-3; CDR3aa: AISEATDNQPQH
j_gene: TRBJ1-1; v_gene: TRBV7-9; CDR3aa: ASSQTANTEAF
j_gene: TRBJ1-1; v_gene: TRBV7-7; CDR3aa: ASSFQENTEAF